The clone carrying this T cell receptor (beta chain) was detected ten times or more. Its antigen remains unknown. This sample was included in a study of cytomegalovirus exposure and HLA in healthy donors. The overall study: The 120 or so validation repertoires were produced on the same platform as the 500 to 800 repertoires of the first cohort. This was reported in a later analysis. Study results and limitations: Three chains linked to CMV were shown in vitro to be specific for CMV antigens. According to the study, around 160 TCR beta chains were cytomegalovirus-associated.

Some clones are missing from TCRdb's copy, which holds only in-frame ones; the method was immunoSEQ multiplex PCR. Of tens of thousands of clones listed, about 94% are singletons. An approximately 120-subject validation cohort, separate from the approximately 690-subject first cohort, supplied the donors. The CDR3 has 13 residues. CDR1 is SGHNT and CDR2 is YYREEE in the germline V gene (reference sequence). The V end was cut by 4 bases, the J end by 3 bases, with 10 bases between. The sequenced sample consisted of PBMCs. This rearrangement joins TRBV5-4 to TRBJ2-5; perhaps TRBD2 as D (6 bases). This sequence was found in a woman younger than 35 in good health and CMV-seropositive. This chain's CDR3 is CASSLGGEETQYF. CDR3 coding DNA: TGTGCCAGCAGCCTGGGGGGAGAAGAGACCCAGTACTTC. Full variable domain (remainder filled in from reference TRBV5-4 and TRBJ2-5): ETGVTQSPTHLIKTRGQQVTLRCSSQSGHNTVSWYQQALGQGPQFIFQYYREEENGRGNFPPRFSGLQFPNYSSELNVNALELDDSALYLCASSLGGEETQYFGPGTRLLVL.